This T cell receptor beta chain was sequenced during a study of T-cell reconstitution after alpha-beta-depleted transplantation in children. The sample holds a few counts of this clonotype. Germline CDR1 is SSHAT and CDR2 is FNYEAQ (reference sequence). The CDR3 consists of 16 residues. With 1 base removed from V and 6 bases from J, the gap between germline ends came to 16 bases. Unique molecular identifiers were incorporated when the TCRbeta library was constructed. MiXCR was run by TCRdb on the PCR reads, yielding one entry per CDR3 protein. The table includes under 450,000 distinct CDR3 sequences, about an eighth detected once.

This clonotype originated in a human donor who donated a stem cell graft to a child with Fanconi anemia. This chain uses TRBV7-7 with TRBJ2-1; D may be TRBD1 (6 bases). Specimen: PBMCs, collected from the stem cell graft. The CDR3 DNA is TGTGCCAGCAGCTTAGGGTTAACAGGGAGCGGCAATGAGCAGTTCTTC. This gives the protein CASSLGLTGSGNEQFF.